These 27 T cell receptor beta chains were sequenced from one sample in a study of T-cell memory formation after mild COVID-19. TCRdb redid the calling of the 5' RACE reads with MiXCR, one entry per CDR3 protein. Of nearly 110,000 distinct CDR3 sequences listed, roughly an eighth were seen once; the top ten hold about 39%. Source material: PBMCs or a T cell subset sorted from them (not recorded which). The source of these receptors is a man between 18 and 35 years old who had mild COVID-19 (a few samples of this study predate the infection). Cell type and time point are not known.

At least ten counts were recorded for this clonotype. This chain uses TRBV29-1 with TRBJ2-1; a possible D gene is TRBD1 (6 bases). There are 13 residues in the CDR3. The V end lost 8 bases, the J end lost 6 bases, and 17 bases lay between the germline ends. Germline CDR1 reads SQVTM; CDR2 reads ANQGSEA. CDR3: CSSRAGASNEQFF. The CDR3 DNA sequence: TGCAGCTCCCGGGCAGGGGCTAGCAATGAGCAGTTCTTC.

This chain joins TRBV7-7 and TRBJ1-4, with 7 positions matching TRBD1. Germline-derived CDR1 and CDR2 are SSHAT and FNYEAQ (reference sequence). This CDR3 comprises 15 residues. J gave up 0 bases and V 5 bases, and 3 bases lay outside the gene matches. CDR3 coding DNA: TGTGCCAGCAGCGTAACAGGGGCAACTAATGAAAAACTGTTTTTT. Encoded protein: CASSVTGATNEKLFF.

The CDR3 is CSARDLSSGGNEQFF. CDR3 sequence (DNA): TGCAGTGCTAGAGATCTGAGTAGCGGGGGCAATGAGCAGTTCTTC. The J gene is TRBJ2-1, the V gene TRBV20-1; 9 bases are a match to TRBD2. The CDR3 is 15 amino acids. In germline, CDR1 is DFQATT, CDR2 SNEGSKA (reference sequence). The junction had 6 bases not matched to a gene; V was cut back by 0 bases and J by 6 bases.

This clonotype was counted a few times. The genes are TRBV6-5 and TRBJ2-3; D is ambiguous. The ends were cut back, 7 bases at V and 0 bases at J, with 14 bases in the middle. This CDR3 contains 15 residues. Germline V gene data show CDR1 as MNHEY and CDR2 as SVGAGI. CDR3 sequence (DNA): TGTGCCAGCACCGACACAGAGGCTAGCACAGATACGCAGTATTTT. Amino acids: CASTDTEASTDTQYF.

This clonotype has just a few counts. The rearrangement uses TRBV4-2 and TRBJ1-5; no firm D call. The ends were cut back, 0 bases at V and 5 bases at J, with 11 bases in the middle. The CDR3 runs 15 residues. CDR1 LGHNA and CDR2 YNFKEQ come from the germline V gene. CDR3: CASSQEGGSDQPQHF. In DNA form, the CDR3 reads TGTGCCAGCAGCCAAGAAGGAGGGAGTGATCAGCCCCAGCATTTT.

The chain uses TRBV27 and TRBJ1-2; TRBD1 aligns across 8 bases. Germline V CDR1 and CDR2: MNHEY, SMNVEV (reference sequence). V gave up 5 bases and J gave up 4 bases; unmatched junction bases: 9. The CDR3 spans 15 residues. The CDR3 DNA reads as TGTGCCAGCAGTCCCGGGACAGGTTTCCTCTATGGCTACACCTTC. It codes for CASSPGTGFLYGYTF.

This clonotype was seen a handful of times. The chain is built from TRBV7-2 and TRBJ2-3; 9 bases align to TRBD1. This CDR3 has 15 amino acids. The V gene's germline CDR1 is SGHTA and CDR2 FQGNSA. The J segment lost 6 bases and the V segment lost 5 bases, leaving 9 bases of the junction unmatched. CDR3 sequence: CASSKRNRGLDTQYF. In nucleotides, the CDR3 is TGTGCCAGCAGCAAAAGAAACAGGGGGCTGGATACGCAGTATTTT. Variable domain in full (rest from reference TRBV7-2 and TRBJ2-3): GAGVSQSPSNKVTEKGKDVELRCDPISGHTALYWYRQSLGQGLEFLIYFQGNSAPDKSGLPSDRFSAERTGGSVSTLTIQRTQQEDSAVYLCASSKRNRGLDTQYFGPGTRLTVL.

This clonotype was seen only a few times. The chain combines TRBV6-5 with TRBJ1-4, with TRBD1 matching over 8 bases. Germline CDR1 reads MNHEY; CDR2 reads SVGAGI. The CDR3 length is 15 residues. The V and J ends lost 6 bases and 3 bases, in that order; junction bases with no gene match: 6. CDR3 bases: TGTGCCAGCAGGCCCACGGGACAGGCTAATGAAAAACTGTTTTTT. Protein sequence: CASRPTGQANEKLFF.

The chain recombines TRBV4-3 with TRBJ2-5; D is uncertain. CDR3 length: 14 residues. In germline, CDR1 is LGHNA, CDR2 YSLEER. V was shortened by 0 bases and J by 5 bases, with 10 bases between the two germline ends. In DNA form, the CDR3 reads TGCGCCAGCAGCCAAGAAATTTTAGGGGAGACCCAGTACTTC. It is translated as CASSQEILGETQYF.

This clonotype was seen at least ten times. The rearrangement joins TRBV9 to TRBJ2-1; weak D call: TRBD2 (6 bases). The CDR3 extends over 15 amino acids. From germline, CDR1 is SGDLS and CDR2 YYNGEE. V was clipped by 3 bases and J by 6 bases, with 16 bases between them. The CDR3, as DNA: TGTGCCAGCAGCGCCCCCGCTATGGGGGGCAATGAGCAGTTCTTC. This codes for CASSAPAMGGNEQFF.

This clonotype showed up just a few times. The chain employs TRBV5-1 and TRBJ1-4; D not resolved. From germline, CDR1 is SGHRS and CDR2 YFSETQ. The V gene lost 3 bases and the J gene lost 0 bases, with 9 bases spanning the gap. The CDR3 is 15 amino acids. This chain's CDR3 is CASSSSRATNEKLFF. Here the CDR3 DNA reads TGCGCCAGCAGCTCTTCGCGAGCAACTAATGAAAAACTGTTTTTT.

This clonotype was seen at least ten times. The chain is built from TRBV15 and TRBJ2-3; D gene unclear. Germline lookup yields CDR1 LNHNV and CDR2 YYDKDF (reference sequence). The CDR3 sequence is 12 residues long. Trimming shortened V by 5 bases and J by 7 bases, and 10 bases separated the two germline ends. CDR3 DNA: TGTGCCACCAGCGGCCCCCCCAATACGCAGTATTTT. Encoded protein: CATSGPPNTQYF.

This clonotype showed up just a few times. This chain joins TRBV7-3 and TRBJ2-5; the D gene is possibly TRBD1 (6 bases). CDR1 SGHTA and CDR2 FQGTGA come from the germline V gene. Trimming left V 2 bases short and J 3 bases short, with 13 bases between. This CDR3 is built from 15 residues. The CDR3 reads CASSLGLRGKETQYF. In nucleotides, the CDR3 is TGTGCCAGCAGCTTAGGGCTCAGGGGAAAAGAGACCCAGTACTTC.

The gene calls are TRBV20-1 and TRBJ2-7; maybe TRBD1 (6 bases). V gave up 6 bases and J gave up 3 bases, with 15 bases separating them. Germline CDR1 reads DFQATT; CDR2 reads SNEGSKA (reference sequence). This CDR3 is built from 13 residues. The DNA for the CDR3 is TGCAGTGCAAGGGGCACAGGGCACTACGAGCAGTACTTC. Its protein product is CSARGTGHYEQYF.

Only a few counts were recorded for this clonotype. Written as DNA, the CDR3 is TGTGCCAGCAGCTCGGCTGGGACAGGGCAATCCTACAATGAGCAGTTCTTC. This sequence encodes CASSSAGTGQSYNEQFF. This chain links TRBV7-6 with TRBJ2-1; TRBD1 aligns across 9 bases. The CDR3 is made up of 17 amino acids. Germline V gene lookup returns CDR1 SGHVS and CDR2 FNYEAQ. V lost 4 bases to trimming and J lost 1 base; unmatched junction nucleotides: 8. Full variable domain (missing parts from reference TRBV7-6 and TRBJ2-1): GAGVSQSPRYKVTKRGQDVALRCDPISGHVSLYWYRQALGQGPEFLTYFNYEAQQDKSGLPNDRFSAERPEGSISTLTIQRTEQRDSAMYRCASSSAGTGQSYNEQFFGPGTRLTVL.

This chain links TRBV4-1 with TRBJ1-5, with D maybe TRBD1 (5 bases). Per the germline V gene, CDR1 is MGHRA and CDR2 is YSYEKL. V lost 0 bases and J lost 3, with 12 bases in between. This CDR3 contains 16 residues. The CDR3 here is CASSQDGGRLNQPQHF. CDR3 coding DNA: TGCGCCAGCAGCCAAGATGGGGGACGACTCAATCAGCCCCAGCATTTT.

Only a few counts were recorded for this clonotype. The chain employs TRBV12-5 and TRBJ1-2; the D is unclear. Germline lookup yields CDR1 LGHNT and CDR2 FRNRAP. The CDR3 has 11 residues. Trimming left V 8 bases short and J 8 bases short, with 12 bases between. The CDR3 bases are TGTGCTAGTACCTCGGGGTGGGGCTACACCTTC. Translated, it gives CASTSGWGYTF. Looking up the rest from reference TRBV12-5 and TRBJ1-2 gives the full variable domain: DARVTQTPRHKVTEMGQEVTMRCQPILGHNTVFWYRQTMMQGLELLAYFRNRAPLDDSGMPKDRFSAEMPDATLATLKIQPSEPRDSAVYFCASTSGWGYTFGSGTRLTVV.

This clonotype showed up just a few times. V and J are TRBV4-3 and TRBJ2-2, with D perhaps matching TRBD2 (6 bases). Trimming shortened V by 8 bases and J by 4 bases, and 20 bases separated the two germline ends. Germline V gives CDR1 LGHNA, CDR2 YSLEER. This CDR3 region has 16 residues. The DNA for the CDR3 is TGCGCCAGCTCTCGGAGACTGCGGGGTGTCACCGGGGAGCTGTTTTTT. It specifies CASSRRLRGVTGELFF.

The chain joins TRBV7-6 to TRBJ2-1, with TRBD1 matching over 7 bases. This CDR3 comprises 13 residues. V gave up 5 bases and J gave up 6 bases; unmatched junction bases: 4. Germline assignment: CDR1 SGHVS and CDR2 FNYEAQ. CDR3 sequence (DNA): TGTGCCAGCAGCCACCGGGACAGCAATGAGCAGTTCTTC. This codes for CASSHRDSNEQFF.

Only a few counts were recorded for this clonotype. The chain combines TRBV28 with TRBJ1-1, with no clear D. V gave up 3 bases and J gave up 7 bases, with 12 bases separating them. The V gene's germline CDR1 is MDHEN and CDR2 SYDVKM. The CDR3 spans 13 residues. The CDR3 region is CASSFGWALEAFF. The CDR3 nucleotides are TGTGCCAGCAGTTTTGGTTGGGCCCTTGAAGCTTTCTTT.

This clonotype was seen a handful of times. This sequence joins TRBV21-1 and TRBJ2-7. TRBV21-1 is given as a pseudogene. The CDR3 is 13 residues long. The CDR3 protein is CARQTVSSYEQYF. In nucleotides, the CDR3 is TGTGCCAGGCAGACAGTGAGCTCCTACGAGCAGTACTTC.

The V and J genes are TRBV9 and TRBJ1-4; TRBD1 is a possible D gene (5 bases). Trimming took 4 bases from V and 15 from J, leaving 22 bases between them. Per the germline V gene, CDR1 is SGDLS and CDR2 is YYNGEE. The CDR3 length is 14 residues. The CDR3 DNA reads TGTGCCAGCAGCCCCCGCGGGTTAGGGGCGAAGTTGTTTTTT. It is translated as CASSPRGLGAKLFF.

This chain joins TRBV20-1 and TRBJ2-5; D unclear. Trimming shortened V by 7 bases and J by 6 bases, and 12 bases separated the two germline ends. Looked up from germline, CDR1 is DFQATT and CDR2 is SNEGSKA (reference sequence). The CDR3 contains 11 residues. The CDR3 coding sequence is TGCAGTGTTTACGTGGGGAAGACCCAGTACTTC. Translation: CSVYVGKTQYF.

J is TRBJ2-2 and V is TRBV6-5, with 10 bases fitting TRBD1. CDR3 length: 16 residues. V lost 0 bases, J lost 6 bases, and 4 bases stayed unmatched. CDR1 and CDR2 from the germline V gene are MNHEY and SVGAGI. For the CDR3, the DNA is TGTGCCAGCAGTTACTCGCCGGGACAGGGGTCCGGGGAGCTGTTTTTT. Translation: CASSYSPGQGSGELFF.

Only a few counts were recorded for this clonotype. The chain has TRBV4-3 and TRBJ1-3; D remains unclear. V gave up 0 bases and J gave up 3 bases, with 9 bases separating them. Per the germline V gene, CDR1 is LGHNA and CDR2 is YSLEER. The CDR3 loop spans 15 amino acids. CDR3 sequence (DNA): TGCGCCAGCAGCCAAGATAGGAGTGGTGGAAACACCATATATTTT. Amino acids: CASSQDRSGGNTIYF.

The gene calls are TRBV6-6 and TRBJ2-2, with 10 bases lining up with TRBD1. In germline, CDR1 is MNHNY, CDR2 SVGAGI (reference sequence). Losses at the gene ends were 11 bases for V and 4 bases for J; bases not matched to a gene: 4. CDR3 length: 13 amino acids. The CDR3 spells CAARTGGTGELFF. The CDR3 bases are TGTGCCGCTAGGACAGGGGGCACCGGGGAGCTGTTTTTT.

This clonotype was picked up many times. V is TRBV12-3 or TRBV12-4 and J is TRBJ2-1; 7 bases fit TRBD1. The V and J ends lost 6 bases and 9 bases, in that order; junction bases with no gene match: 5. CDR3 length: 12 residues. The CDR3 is CASSWTGGEQFF. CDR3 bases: TGTGCCAGCAGCTGGACAGGCGGTGAGCAGTTCTTC.